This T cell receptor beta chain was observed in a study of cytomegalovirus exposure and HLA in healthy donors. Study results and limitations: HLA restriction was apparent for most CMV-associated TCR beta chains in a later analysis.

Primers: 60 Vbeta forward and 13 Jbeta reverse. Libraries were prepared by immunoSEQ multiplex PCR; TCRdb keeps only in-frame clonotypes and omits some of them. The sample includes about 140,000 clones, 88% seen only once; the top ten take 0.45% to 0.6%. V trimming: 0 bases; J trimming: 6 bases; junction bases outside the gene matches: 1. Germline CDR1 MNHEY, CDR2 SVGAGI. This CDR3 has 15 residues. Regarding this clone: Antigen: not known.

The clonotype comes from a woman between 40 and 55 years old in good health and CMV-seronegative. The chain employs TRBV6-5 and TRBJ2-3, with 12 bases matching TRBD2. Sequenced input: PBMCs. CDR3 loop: CASSYSLAGGDTQYF. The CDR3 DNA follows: TGTGCCAGCAGTTACTCGCTAGCGGGAGGGGATACGCAGTATTTT.